The present T cell receptor (beta chain) was sequenced within a study of blood T cell repertoires in COVID-19. Study as a whole: Spain, Italy and the United States supplied samples that represented acute and convalescent COVID-19. PBMCs, B-cell-depleted T cells, or T cells were the source of the cDNA or gDNA that made up the material.

The CDR3 spans 15 residues. Germline trimming cut 3 bases from V and 3 bases from J; bases unmatched to any gene: 3. From germline, CDR1 is MNHEY and CDR2 SMNVEV (reference sequence). As originally analysed: Counts of nucleated cells, estimated from reference gene primer amplification, were obtained. TCRdb's copy holds only in-frame clones and misses some; the assay was immunoSEQ multiplex PCR. V and J calls plus clone size are reproduced from that table; the DNA served to infer D and trimming. The data contain 150,000 to 200,000 clones, 70% to 85% of them seen just once; the ten biggest clones take up roughly 9.2%.

This TCR came from an elderly woman with acute or convalescent COVID-19. The chain has TRBV27 and TRBJ2-1; 9 nucleotides line up with TRBD2. Source material: peripheral blood. The CDR3 coding sequence is TGTGCCAGCAGTTTTAGCGGGAGCAGCTACAATGAGCAGTTCTTC. Protein: CASSFSGSSYNEQFF.